These 4 T cell receptor beta chains were sequenced from one sample in a study of T cells in localized non-small cell lung cancer. Sequencing was performed with immunoSEQ multiplex PCR; in TCRdb, only in-frame clones are kept and a portion is missing. This sample has 5,000 to 6,500 clones, with roughly 36% found just once. This specimen was lung tumor tissue, taken before any cancer treatment. These receptors all stem from a male donor older than 55 with stage I squamous cell lung carcinoma.

The genes are TRBV18 and TRBJ1-1, with D perhaps matching TRBD1 (6 bases). The V and J ends lost 3 bases and 6 bases respectively, with 14 bases between them. Germline assignment: CDR1 KGHSH and CDR2 LQKENI. The CDR3 length is 14 residues. CDR3 protein: CASSPGARGAEAFF. The CDR3 DNA reads TGTGCCAGCTCACCTGGGGCTAGGGGGGCTGAAGCTTTCTTT.

A few counts support this clone. The chain links TRBV7-2 to TRBJ2-3; no clear D gene. This CDR3 comprises 15 residues. Trimming removed 4 bases from V and 1 base from J, with 12 bases in between. Germline lookup yields CDR1 SGHTA and CDR2 FQGNSA. Here the CDR3 DNA reads TGTGCCAGCAGCTCGGAGTCTAGACGCACAGATACGCAGTATTTT. Translating it yields CASSSESRRTDTQYF.

This clone was observed a few times. The chain uses TRBV5-1 and TRBJ2-5; D is uncertain. Trimming took off 0 bases at V and 7 bases at J, with 22 bases between the two ends. The CDR3 is 17 residues long. CDR1 SGHRS and CDR2 YFSETQ come from the germline V gene. CDR3 DNA: TGCGCCAGCAGCTTGGATGTTTCGGCCGGTTCCGACGGGACCCAGTACTTC. This sequence encodes CASSLDVSAGSDGTQYF. The full variable domain, its missing parts supplied by reference TRBV5-1 and TRBJ2-5, is KAGVTQTPRYLIKTRGQQVTLSCSPISGHRSVSWYQQTPGQGLQFLFEYFSETQRNKGNFPGRFSGRQFSNSRSEMNVSTLELGDSALYLCASSLDVSAGSDGTQYFGPGTRLLVL.

This clone was counted only a few times. The chain couples TRBV10-3 to TRBJ2-7; tentatively, D is TRBD2 (7 bases). Germline CDR1 ENHRY, CDR2 SYGVKD. Deletions cut 11 bases from V and 6 bases from J, with 17 bases between. The CDR3 extends over 12 amino acids. CDR3 DNA sequence: TGTGCCTCGAGAGAGGGGGGGCGCGAGCAGTACTTC. Protein: CASREGGREQYF.